This T cell receptor beta chain was identified in a study of Graves' ophthalmopathy and Graves' hyperthyroidism. Study-level results: The blood repertoire also included most expanded thyroid clonotypes above 0.001 frequency.

In this sample, this clonotype turned up many times. Its matching antigen is unknown. Trimming at V came to 5 bases and at J to 8 bases, leaving 12 bases not matched to a gene. Germline CDR1 and CDR2: SGHTA and FQGNSA. The CDR3 has 16 amino acids. Patients with other autoimmune diseases, uncontrolled infections, pregnancy or lactation were excluded. What supplied the PBMCs was 10 ml of fresh peripheral blood. RNA transcripts were the source from which TCR beta CDR3 regions were amplified. A first-round RT-PCR used HTBI primers, followed by a second-round multiplex PCR. TCRdb re-called the multiplex PCR reads through MiXCR, storing one row per CDR3 protein. The repertoire consists of about 700,000 distinct CDR3 sequences, with 40% occurring once and the leading ten covering less than 55%.

Sequencing used peripheral blood. The genes are TRBV7-2 and TRBJ1-2; 12 nucleotides line up with TRBD1. The receptor's source is an adult man with Graves' ophthalmopathy. The CDR3 spells CASSPGTGGRSRGYTF. CDR3 nucleotides: TGTGCCAGCAGCCCTGGGACAGGGGGCAGGTCGAGGGGCTACACCTTC.